Detailed here is one T cell receptor (beta chain). Antigen specificity is unknown. This sample was taken from a study of tumor-infiltrating lymphocytes in primary liver carcinoma. Germline DNA was extracted too, while blood RNA derived from unsorted whole blood. Patients were treatment-naive with chronic HBV infection. Blood samples of 3.5 to 4 milliliters were drawn preoperatively. The germline CDR1 and CDR2 sequences are MDHEN and SYDVKM. Unmatched junction bases numbered 5, after V lost 6 bases and J lost 3 bases. The CDR3 has 14 residues. Points from the study as a whole: Significantly larger top-250-clone fractions were found in tumors than in blood (p = 0.039). Tumor-blood pairs (like tumor-adjacent pairs) overlapped less than tumor region pairs did.

From 500 to 600 ng of total RNA, TCR beta-specific cDNA was reverse-transcribed using a constant-region primer. Each TCR beta library was derived from three nested multiplex PCR rounds that employed slightly modified ARM-PCR. With TRBV1-TRBV30 forward primers and a C-beta reverse primer, the first two PCR rounds were run for approximately 10 cycles each. TCRdb re-called the multiplex PCR reads through MiXCR, storing one row per CDR3 protein. This table has over 250,000 distinct CDR3 sequences, more than 55% appearing once. This chain joins TRBV28 and TRBJ1-3, with 7 positions matching TRBD1. Sequences were obtained from peripheral blood. This receptor was obtained from a woman aged 25 to 39 with primary liver carcinoma and hepatitis B virus infection. DNA of the CDR3: TGTGCCAGCAGGAGACAGGGTGGTGGAAACACCATATATTTT. This translates into CASRRQGGGNTIYF. Together with reference TRBV28 and TRBJ1-3, the CDR3 gives the full variable domain: DVKVTQSSRYLVKRTGEKVFLECVQDMDHENMFWYRQDPGLGLRLIYFSYDVKMKEKGDIPEGYSVSREKKERFSLILESASTNQTSMYLCASRRQGGGNTIYFGEGSWLTVV.